This T cell receptor beta chain was recovered during a study of blood T cell repertoires in COVID-19 (TCRdb year 2020). Regarding the study in general: The collaborator samples originated in the United States, Italy and Spain and spanned the acute and convalescent phases of COVID-19. The material from the prospective study consisted of cDNA or gDNA derived from T cells, B-cell-depleted T cells, or PBMCs. Subjects who had been exposed to COVID-19, were actively infected with it, or had recovered from it provided the deeply sampled blood TCRbeta repertoires that made up the dataset. The repertoires were released in a freely available public database intended as a resource for research on the immune response to SARS-CoV-2. Samples were obtained from the ongoing ImmuneRACE study (first 160 participants) and from over 1,000 subjects provided by 6 global collaborators. Nearly every sample came with metadata listing a de-identified subject ID, COVID-19 status, age in years and sex. Where available, HLA class I and class II types were obtained from metadata supplied by the sample provider rather than from assay-based typing.

What the work shows at the level of the full study, not this receptor alone: The quantity of clinical and demographic metadata differed by source and by participant and was supplied without curation.

The collaborating institutions used their own protocols to collect whole blood in K2EDTA tubes. For TCRbeta analysis, collaborator samples were shipped as frozen whole blood, as isolated PBMCs, or as DNA extracted from either sample type. TCRbeta CDR3 regions were amplified from genomic DNA by means of the immunoSEQ Assay, a bias-controlled multiplex PCR. The paper's processing steps were these. The number of nucleated cells in each sample was estimated by amplification of reference gene primers within the assay. To quantify the absolute abundance of each unique TCRbeta CDR3 rearrangement, sequence reads were collapsed and filtered. For each sample, productive Simpson clonality was calculated as the square root of Simpson's diversity index across productive rearrangements. Here the immuneACCESS table is served through TCRdb, limited to in-frame sequences with V and J called. Missing clones are a known gap in these copies; in checked studies unresolved V genes cover under half, and the rest lacks a known reason. That table gives V, J and clone size, and the DNA gave D and trimming. The sample records about 140,000 clones, 82% of which are singletons. Jointly, the top ten make up less than 4.5% of the sample.

A word on this clone: Its antigen is not yet known. Per-base quality was not reported, and no clone a single base away is much larger than it.

V loses 5 bases, J loses 0 bases, and the germline ends lie 8 bases apart. From a lookup of the germline V gene, CDR1 and CDR2 are SNHLY and FYNNEI. Measured from the cysteine to the phenylalanine, the CDR3 is 14 residues long. CDR3 DNA is the only sequence kept; it has 42 bases, read in frame from the first base. Sequenced: peripheral blood. The receptor's source is an elderly woman with acute or convalescent COVID-19. The sequence links TRBV2 to TRBJ1-5; TRBD1 is possibly the D segment (6 matching bases). The CDR3 protein is CASSRQVSNQPQHF. Here is the DNA: TGTGCCAGCAGTCGACAGGTTAGCAATCAGCCCCAGCATTTT.